This record looks at one TCR beta chain sequence and its context. Data came from immunoSEQ multiplex PCR; TCRdb stores just in-frame clones and leaves some out. The table includes tens of thousands of clones, around 92% detected once. This specimen comes from a study of blood T cell repertoires in COVID-19. About the study: Nucleic acid was either cDNA or gDNA, and it came from T cells, B-cell-depleted T cells, or PBMCs.

CDR1 and CDR2 from the germline V gene are SGHTA and FQGNSA. CDR3 length: 13 residues. The germline V and J ends were trimmed by 3 bases and 4 bases, with 9 bases remaining between them. The sequencing input was peripheral blood. The chain carries TRBV7-2 and TRBJ1-2; tentative D call: TRBD1 (5 bases). This TCR came from a man in his fifties with COVID-19, enrolled during active disease. CDR3: CASSFLGGYGYTF. The CDR3 DNA is TGTGCCAGCAGCTTTCTCGGGGGCTATGGCTACACCTTC.